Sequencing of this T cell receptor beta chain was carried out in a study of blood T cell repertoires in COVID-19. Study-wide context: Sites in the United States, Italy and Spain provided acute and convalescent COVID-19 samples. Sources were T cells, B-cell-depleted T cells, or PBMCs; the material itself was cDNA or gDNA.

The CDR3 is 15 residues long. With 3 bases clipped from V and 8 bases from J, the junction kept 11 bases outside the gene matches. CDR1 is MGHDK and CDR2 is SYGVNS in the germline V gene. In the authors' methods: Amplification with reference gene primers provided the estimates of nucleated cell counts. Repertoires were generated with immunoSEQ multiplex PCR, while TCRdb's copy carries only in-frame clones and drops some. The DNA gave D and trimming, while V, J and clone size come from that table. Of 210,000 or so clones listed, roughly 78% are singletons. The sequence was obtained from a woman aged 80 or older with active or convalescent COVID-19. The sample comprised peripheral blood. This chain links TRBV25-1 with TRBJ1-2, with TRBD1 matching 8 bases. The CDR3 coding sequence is TGTGCCAGCAGTGACCTGGGACAGGCAGGAGGGGGCTACACCTTC. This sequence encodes CASSDLGQAGGGYTF.